These 24 T cell receptor beta chains came from one sample sequenced in a study of T cells after posttransplantation cyclophosphamide (dated by TCRdb to about 2016). The treatment or condition label corresponds to: high-dose cyclophosphamide on days +3 and +4 as single-agent GVHD prophylaxis. PTCy patients received busulfan and fludarabine conditioning, a related or unrelated marrow graft, and cyclophosphamide on days +3 and +4. Library generation was performed with the immunoSEQ multiplex PCR assay. Here the immuneACCESS table is served through TCRdb, limited to in-frame sequences with V and J called. Missing clones are a known gap in these copies; in checked studies unresolved V genes cover under half, and the rest lacks a known reason. Here the sample has about 21,000 clones; 87% occur a single time. 7% to 8% of the sample rests with the top ten. The starting material was PBMCs, obtained after allogeneic stem cell transplant with posttransplant cyclophosphamide. The receptors derive from a female patient in her forties who received an allogeneic stem cell transplant from a related donor, was CMV-positive, and had no GVHD. In patients who had a transplant, some T cells may come from the graft donor.

This sequence joins TRBV7-9 and TRBJ2-1; 13 bases align to TRBD2. Germline values: CDR1 SEHNR, CDR2 FQNEAQ (reference sequence). V gave up 1 base and J gave up 7 bases; unmatched junction bases: 7. The CDR3 has 17 residues. The CDR3 coding sequence is TGTGCCAGCAGCTTAGTAAGGACTAGCGGGAGATGGAATGAGCAGTTCTTC. It is translated as CASSLVRTSGRWNEQFF. Full variable domain (missing parts from reference TRBV7-9 and TRBJ2-1): DTGVSQNPRHKITKRGQNVTFRCDPISEHNRLYWYRQTLGQGPEFLTYFQNEAQLEKSRLLSDRFSAERPKGSFSTLEIQRTEQGDSAMYLCASSLVRTSGRWNEQFFGPGTRLTVL.

Here the CDR3 reads CASSPPGPARIQYF. The CDR3 DNA reads as TGTGCCAGCTCACCACCGGGGCCCGCCCGCATTCAGTACTTC. This sequence joins TRBV18 and TRBJ2-4; a possible D gene is TRBD1 (5 bases). The germline V gene encodes CDR1 KGHSH and CDR2 LQKENI. The CDR3 loop spans 14 amino acids. Trimming removed 0 bases at V and 9 bases at J, with 12 bases between. The full variable domain, completed using reference TRBV18 and TRBJ2-4, is NAGVMQNPRHLVRRRGQEARLRCSPMKGHSHVYWYRQLPEEGLKFMVYLQKENIIDESGMPKERFSAEFPKEGPSILRIQQVVRGDSAAYFCASSPPGPARIQYFGAGTRLSVL.

CDR3: CASGFGHGNQPQHF. The DNA for the CDR3 is TGTGCCAGCGGGTTTGGACACGGCAATCAGCCCCAGCATTTT. J is TRBJ1-5 and V is TRBV28; maybe TRBD1 (5 bases). V was cut by 8 bases and J by 2 bases, with 13 bases left in between. The V gene's germline CDR1 is MDHEN and CDR2 SYDVKM. This CDR3 has 14 amino acids. Looking up the rest from reference TRBV28 and TRBJ1-5 gives the full variable domain: DVKVTQSSRYLVKRTGEKVFLECVQDMDHENMFWYRQDPGLGLRLIYFSYDVKMKEKGDIPEGYSVSREKKERFSLILESASTNQTSMYLCASGFGHGNQPQHFGDGTRLSIL.

The chain carries TRBV5-1 and TRBJ2-1; D may be TRBD2 (6 bases). CDR3 length: 16 residues. Germline V CDR1 and CDR2: SGHRS, YFSETQ. V gave up 4 bases and J gave up 0 bases, with 14 bases separating them. The CDR3 nucleotides are TGCGCCAGCAGCCCGGGGGACGCCAGCTCCTACAATGAGCAGTTCTTC. Protein sequence: CASSPGDASSYNEQFF.

The gene calls are TRBV27 and TRBJ1-1; D is uncertain. Trimming cost V 2 bases and J 1 base, with 11 bases left between them. This CDR3 has 15 amino acids. Germline V gene data show CDR1 as MNHEY and CDR2 as SMNVEV (reference sequence). This CDR3 reads CASSLQRRGNTEAFF. In DNA, the CDR3 is TGTGCCAGCAGTTTACAACGACGGGGGAACACTGAAGCTTTCTTT.

V gene TRBV4-3 combines with J gene TRBJ1-1, with D hard to call. The germline gives CDR1 LGHNA, CDR2 YSLEER. This CDR3 is built from 11 residues. V was trimmed by 6 bases and J by 4 bases, leaving 6 bases between them. CDR3 sequence: CASSSRTEAFF. DNA for the CDR3: TGCGCCAGCAGTTCCCGCACTGAAGCTTTCTTT.

The chain couples TRBV6-5 to TRBJ2-6; D is uncertain. The CDR3 has 15 amino acids. V lost 6 bases to trimming and J lost 0 bases, with 9 bases between them. CDR1 and CDR2 (germline): MNHEY, SVGAGI. This chain's CDR3 is CASRSQTSGANVLTF. The CDR3 DNA follows: TGTGCCAGCAGATCACAGACCTCTGGGGCCAACGTCCTGACTTTC.

J is TRBJ1-4 and V is TRBV18; 8 bases agree with TRBD1. The CDR3 spans 15 residues. Germline V gene lookup returns CDR1 KGHSH and CDR2 LQKENI. Unmatched junction bases numbered 6, after V lost 2 bases and J lost 7 bases. CDR3 loop: CASSPTTGVSEKLFF. For the CDR3, the DNA is TGTGCCAGCTCACCAACGACAGGGGTTAGTGAAAAACTGTTTTTT.

This sequence joins TRBV28 and TRBJ2-1; tentatively, D is TRBD1 (6 bases). V was pared by 6 bases and J by 5 bases, with 14 bases between. This CDR3 comprises 14 residues. Germline CDR1 MDHEN, CDR2 SYDVKM. The CDR3 nucleotides are TGTGCCAGCAGAGGGTCGGACAGTAACAATGAGCAGTTCTTC. Translation: CASRGSDSNNEQFF. The full variable domain, completed using reference TRBV28 and TRBJ2-1, is DVKVTQSSRYLVKRTGEKVFLECVQDMDHENMFWYRQDPGLGLRLIYFSYDVKMKEKGDIPEGYSVSREKKERFSLILESASTNQTSMYLCASRGSDSNNEQFFGPGTRLTVL.

The V call is TRBV9, the J call TRBJ1-2, with D tentatively TRBD1 (6 bases). The V gene lost 2 bases and the J gene lost 0 bases, with 8 bases spanning the gap. The CDR3 covers 14 residues. Germline CDR1 is SGDLS and CDR2 is YYNGEE. CDR3 bases: TGTGCCAGCAGCGTCGGGACAACTAACTATGGCTACACCTTC. This codes for CASSVGTTNYGYTF.

The chain carries TRBV10-3 and TRBJ2-3, with TRBD2 as a possible D gene (6 bases). The CDR3 loop spans 13 amino acids. V was cut by 7 bases and J by 2 bases, with 10 bases left in between. Germline V gene data show CDR1 as ENHRY and CDR2 as SYGVKD. CDR3 in DNA: TGTGCCATCACGGGCGGGAACACAGATACGCAGTATTTT. Residues: CAITGGNTDTQYF.

V is TRBV23-1 and J is TRBJ2-7; possible D gene TRBD1, 5 bases. TRBV23-1 is marked as an open reading frame, function uncertain. V gave up 3 bases and J gave up 3 bases, with 9 bases separating them. This CDR3 region has 13 residues. This CDR3 reads CASSQDKNYEQYF. The DNA for the CDR3 is TGCGCCAGCAGTCAGGACAAAAACTACGAGCAGTACTTC.

V is TRBV7-3 and J is TRBJ1-2, with D possibly being TRBD1 (5 bases). The CDR3 has 13 residues. Trimming took 5 bases from V and 5 from J, leaving 12 bases between them. The germline V gene has CDR1 SGHTA and CDR2 FQGTGA. Here the CDR3 DNA reads TGTGCCAGCAGCCCAGGGCCTGATTATGGCTACACCTTC. Amino acid sequence: CASSPGPDYGYTF.

The chain carries TRBV19 and TRBJ1-5; TRBD1 aligns across 7 bases. Germline CDR1 LNHDA, CDR2 SQIVND (reference sequence). This CDR3 comprises 16 residues. V was clipped by 4 bases and J by 1 base; unmatched bases: 7. CDR3: CASSNLGQTSNQPQHF. CDR3 DNA: TGTGCCAGTAGTAACCTGGGACAGACCAGCAATCAGCCCCAGCATTTT.

The chain couples TRBV6-1 to TRBJ2-1; D possibly corresponds to TRBD2 (5 bases). V shed 7 bases and J shed 4 bases, with 11 bases lying between them. Germline-derived CDR1 and CDR2 are MNHNS and SASEGT. This CDR3 spans 13 amino acids. CDR3 in amino acids: CASTPRGYNEQFF. The CDR3 DNA follows: TGTGCCAGCACGCCCCGCGGGTACAATGAGCAGTTCTTC.

The chain couples TRBV6-6 to TRBJ2-1; a weak D match, TRBD2 (6 bases). This CDR3 spans 12 amino acids. V shed 6 bases and J shed 15 bases, with 18 bases lying between them. Germline CDR1 reads MNHNY; CDR2 reads SVGAGI (reference sequence). CDR3 protein: CASSVAGGKVFF. Here the CDR3 DNA reads TGTGCCAGCAGCGTAGCAGGCGGGAAGGTGTTCTTC.

V gene TRBV18 combines with J gene TRBJ2-3; 14 bases align to TRBD2. The germline gives CDR1 KGHSH, CDR2 LQKENI. V lost 5 bases to trimming and J lost 0 bases; unmatched junction nucleotides: 10. There are 19 residues in the CDR3. The CDR3 loop is CASSLMGLAGVGSTDTQYF. In nucleotides, the CDR3 is TGTGCCAGCTCATTGATGGGACTAGCGGGAGTGGGGAGCACAGATACGCAGTATTTT.

The genes are TRBV30 and TRBJ1-2, with D perhaps matching TRBD1 (5 bases). CDR1 and CDR2 (germline): GTSNPN, SVGIG (reference sequence). The V gene lost 2 bases and the J gene lost 7 bases, with 14 bases spanning the gap. The CDR3 contains 13 residues. The CDR3 nucleotides read TGTGCCTGGAGTCAAGTAGGCGGGGGTGGCTACACCTTC. It translates to CAWSQVGGGGYTF.

CDR3 DNA: TGTGCCAGCAGCTTGACGGGGGGCGGGAGGGGCTCCTACAATGAGCAGTTCTTC. Translation gives CASSLTGGGRGSYNEQFF. This rearrangement joins TRBV28 to TRBJ2-1, with 9 bases that match TRBD2. Germline V gene data show CDR1 as MDHEN and CDR2 as SYDVKM. The CDR3 is 18 residues long. Losses at the gene ends were 6 bases for V and 0 bases for J; bases not matched to a gene: 12.

CDR3 amino acids: CASSVGDRVTSNYGYTF. For the CDR3, the DNA is TGTGCCAGCAGCGTAGGAGACAGGGTCACCTCTAACTATGGCTACACCTTC. The V call is TRBV9, the J call TRBJ1-2; 7 bases map to TRBD1. This CDR3 spans 17 amino acids. J gave up 0 bases and V 0 bases, and 8 bases lay outside the gene matches. Per the germline V gene, CDR1 is SGDLS and CDR2 is YYNGEE. Full variable domain (missing parts from reference TRBV9 and TRBJ1-2): DSGVTQTPKHLITATGQRVTLRCSPRSGDLSVYWYQQSLDQGLQFLIQYYNGEERAKGNILERFSAQQFPDLHSELNLSSLELGDSALYFCASSVGDRVTSNYGYTFGSGTRLTVV.

This clone was observed once. The genes are TRBV2 and TRBJ2-3, with D maybe TRBD2 (7 bases). Between the trimmed V and J ends, which lost 11 bases and 2 bases, there was a span of 20 bases. CDR1 and CDR2 from the germline V gene are SNHLY and FYNNEI. This CDR3 comprises 15 residues. CDR3 sequence reads: CALLTGAGDTDTQYF. CDR3 nucleotides: TGTGCCCTACTGACGGGGGCGGGAGACACAGATACGCAGTATTTT.

This clone occurred once. J is TRBJ1-1 and V is TRBV29-1; TRBD1 matches at 7 bases. CDR1 and CDR2 (germline): SQVTM, ANQGSEA. Trimming removed 4 bases from V and 5 bases from J; junction bases left unmatched: 4. The CDR3 loop spans 12 amino acids. In nucleotides, the CDR3 is TGCAGCGTTGGAGCAGGGGGTACTGAAGCTTTCTTT. Its translation is CSVGAGGTEAFF.

The chain couples TRBV5-1 to TRBJ1-1, with 7 bases identical to TRBD1. Per germline, CDR1 SGHRS and CDR2 YFSETQ. The CDR3 consists of 15 residues. V was clipped by 4 bases and J by 4 bases; unmatched bases: 10. Here the CDR3 reads CASSLGQAAGTEAFF. The CDR3 DNA reads as TGCGCCAGCAGCCTCGGACAGGCGGCAGGCACTGAAGCTTTCTTT. Full variable domain (remainder filled in from reference TRBV5-1 and TRBJ1-1): KAGVTQTPRYLIKTRGQQVTLSCSPISGHRSVSWYQQTPGQGLQFLFEYFSETQRNKGNFPGRFSGRQFSNSRSEMNVSTLELGDSALYLCASSLGQAAGTEAFFGQGTRLTVV.

The V call is TRBV7-9, the J call TRBJ1-2; D remains ambiguous. V lost 1 base and J 4 bases, leaving 7 bases between the germline ends. The CDR3 loop spans 13 amino acids. The V gene's germline CDR1 is SEHNR and CDR2 FQNEAQ (reference sequence). CDR3 in DNA: TGTGCCAGCAGCTTAGAGAGGATCTATGGCTACACCTTC. Translation gives CASSLERIYGYTF.